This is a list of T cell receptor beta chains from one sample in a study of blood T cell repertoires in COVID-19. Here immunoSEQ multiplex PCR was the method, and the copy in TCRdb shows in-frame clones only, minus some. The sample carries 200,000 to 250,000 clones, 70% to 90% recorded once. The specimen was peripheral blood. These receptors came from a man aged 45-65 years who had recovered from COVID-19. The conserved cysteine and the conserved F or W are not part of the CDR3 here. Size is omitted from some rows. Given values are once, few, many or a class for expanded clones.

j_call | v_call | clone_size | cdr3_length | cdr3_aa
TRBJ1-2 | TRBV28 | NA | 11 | ASSLQGTYGYT
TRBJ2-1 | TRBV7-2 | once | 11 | ASSLVGGNEQF
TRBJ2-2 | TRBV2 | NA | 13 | ASSPDNQYTGELF
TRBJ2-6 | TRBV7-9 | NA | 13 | ASSSTGSGANVLT
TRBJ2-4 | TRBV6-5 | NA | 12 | ASNERAMSNIQY
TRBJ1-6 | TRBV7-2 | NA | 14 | ASSLALQGFRSPLH
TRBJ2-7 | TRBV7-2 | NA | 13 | ASSLGGQLTYEQY
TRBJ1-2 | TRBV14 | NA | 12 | ASSQAQGRYGYT
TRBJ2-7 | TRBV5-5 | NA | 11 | ASSTWTFNEQY
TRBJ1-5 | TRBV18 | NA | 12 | ASSQGQGNQPQH
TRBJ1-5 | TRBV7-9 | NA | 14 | ASSPDSPTGNQPQH
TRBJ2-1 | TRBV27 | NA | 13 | ASTQTGTRNNEQF
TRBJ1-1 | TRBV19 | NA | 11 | ATSPRGYTEAF
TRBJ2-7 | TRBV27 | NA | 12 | ASSSAGTFYEQY
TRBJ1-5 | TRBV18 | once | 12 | ASSPQGGNQPQH
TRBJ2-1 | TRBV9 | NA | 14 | ASSEAAGFSYNEQF
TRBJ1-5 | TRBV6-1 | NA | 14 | ASSEGTKSSNQPQH
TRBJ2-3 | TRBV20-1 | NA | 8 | SATSDTQY
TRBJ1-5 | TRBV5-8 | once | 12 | ASRNPGGNQPQH
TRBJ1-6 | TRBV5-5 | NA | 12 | ASNKGGSDSPLH
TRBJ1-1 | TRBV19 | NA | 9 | AAQLRGEAF
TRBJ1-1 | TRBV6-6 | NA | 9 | ASEGPPKAF
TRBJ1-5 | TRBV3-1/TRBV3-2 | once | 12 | ASSQGPGNQPQH
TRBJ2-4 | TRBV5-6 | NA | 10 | ASSRGKNIQY
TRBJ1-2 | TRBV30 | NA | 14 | AWSVQIRTGGFGYT
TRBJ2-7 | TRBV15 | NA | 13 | ATSTSWGLAYEQY
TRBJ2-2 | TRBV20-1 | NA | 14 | SASAHLAANTGELF
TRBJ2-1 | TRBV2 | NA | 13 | ASSWLAGVLNEQF
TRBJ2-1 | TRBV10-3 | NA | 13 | AISGSGMFYNEQF
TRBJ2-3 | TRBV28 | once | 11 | ASVVSGRDTQY
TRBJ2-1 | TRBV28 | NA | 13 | ASSFLDRAYNEQF
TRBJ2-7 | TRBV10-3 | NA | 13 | AIRRGTGGAYEQY
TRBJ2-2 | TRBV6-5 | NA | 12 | AIAGTKNTGELF
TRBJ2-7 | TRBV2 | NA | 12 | ASRSGTGYYEQY
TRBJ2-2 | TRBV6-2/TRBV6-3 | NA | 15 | ASSLPGLAGVPGELF
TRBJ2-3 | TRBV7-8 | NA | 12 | ASSLGAPEGTQY
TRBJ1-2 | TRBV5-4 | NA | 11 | ASSPDRDYGYT
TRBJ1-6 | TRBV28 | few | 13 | ASRTPGQGRSPLH
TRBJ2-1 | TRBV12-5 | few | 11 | ASGLGAGAEQF
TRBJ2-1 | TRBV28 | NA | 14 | ASTTPGLVGGVGQF
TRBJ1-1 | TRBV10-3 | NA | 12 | AISEPRTGPEAF
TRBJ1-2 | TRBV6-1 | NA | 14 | ASSEALPRQGYGYT